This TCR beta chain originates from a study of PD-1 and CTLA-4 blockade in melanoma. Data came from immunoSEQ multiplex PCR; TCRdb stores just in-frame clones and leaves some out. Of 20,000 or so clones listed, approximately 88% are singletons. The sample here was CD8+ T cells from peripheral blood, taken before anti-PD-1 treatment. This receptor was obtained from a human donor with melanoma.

CDR3 region: CASSLGREAFF. The CDR3 nucleotides read TGTGCCAGTAGCCTTGGACGGGAAGCTTTCTTT. The gene calls are TRBV19 and TRBJ1-1, with D unresolved. The ends were cut back, 6 bases at V and 8 bases at J, with 10 bases in the middle. Germline V CDR1 and CDR2: LNHDA, SQIVND (reference sequence). The CDR3 is 11 amino acids.